This T cell receptor beta chain was documented in a study of blood T cell repertoires in COVID-19. The assay was immunoSEQ multiplex PCR, and TCRdb's table has in-frame clones only and misses some. The top ten clones hold around 2% of a sample with around 300,000 clones, about 88% of them seen once. Germline CDR1 reads SQVTM; CDR2 reads ANQGSEA. This CDR3 has 14 residues. J gave up 7 bases and V 4 bases, and 8 bases lay outside the gene matches. The TCR comes from an older woman in a cohort exposed to, infected with or recovered from COVID-19 (not recorded which). Sequenced material: PBMCs or T cells enriched from blood (not recorded which). This chain connects TRBV29-1 to TRBJ2-2, with TRBD1 identical over 8 bases. Written as DNA, the CDR3 is TGCAGCGTTGTTTGGACAGGGCTAAACGGGGAGCTGTTTTTT. It specifies CSVVWTGLNGELFF.